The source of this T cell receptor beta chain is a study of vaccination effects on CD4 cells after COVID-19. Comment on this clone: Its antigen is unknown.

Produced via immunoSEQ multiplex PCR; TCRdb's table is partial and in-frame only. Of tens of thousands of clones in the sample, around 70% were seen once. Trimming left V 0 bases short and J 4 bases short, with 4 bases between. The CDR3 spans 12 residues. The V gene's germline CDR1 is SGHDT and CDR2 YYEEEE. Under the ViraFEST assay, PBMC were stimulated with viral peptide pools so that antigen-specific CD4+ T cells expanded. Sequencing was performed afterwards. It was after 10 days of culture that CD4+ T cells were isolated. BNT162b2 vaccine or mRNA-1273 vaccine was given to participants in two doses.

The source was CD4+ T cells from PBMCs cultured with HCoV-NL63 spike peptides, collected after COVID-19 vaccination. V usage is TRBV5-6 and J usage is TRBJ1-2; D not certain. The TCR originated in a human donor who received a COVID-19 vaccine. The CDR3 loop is CASSLGSYGYTF. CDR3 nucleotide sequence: TGTGCCAGCAGCTTGGGAAGCTATGGCTACACCTTC.